The 2 T cell receptor beta chains below were found in one sample sequenced in a study of shared T cell receptors in the human thymus. Libraries were prepared by immunoSEQ multiplex PCR; TCRdb keeps only in-frame clonotypes and omits some of them. Of under 450,000 clones listed, over 90% are singletons. The sequenced sample consisted of thymocytes. The origin of the receptors is a human donor.

The V and J genes are TRBV14 and TRBJ1-1; 8 bases fit TRBD1. Trimming took 4 bases from V and 4 from J; bases not matched to a gene: 14. There are 17 residues in the CDR3. CDR1 and CDR2 (germline): SGHDN, FVKESK. CDR3 sequence reads: CASSPRQGPFLGTEAFF. The CDR3 nucleotides read TGTGCCAGCAGCCCCAGACAGGGGCCATTTCTGGGCACTGAAGCTTTCTTT.

The table lists this clone with a count of one. V is TRBV9 and J is TRBJ1-5; D gene ambiguous. The V end lost 2 bases, the J end lost 5 bases, and 11 bases lay between the germline ends. CDR1 SGDLS and CDR2 YYNGEE come from the germline V gene. The CDR3 extends over 14 amino acids. The CDR3 bases are TGTGCCAGCAGCGTGGGAGGATCGGATCAGCCCCAGCATTTT. Its protein is CASSVGGSDQPQHF.